Sequencing of this T cell receptor beta chain was carried out in a study of regulatory T cells in long-lasting Graves disease. The table lists this clonotype with many counts. The germline V and J ends were trimmed by 2 bases and 0 bases, with 9 bases remaining between them. The germline gives CDR1 SGHTA, CDR2 FQGNSA. This CDR3 comprises 15 residues. As for time point: newly diagnosed GD, antithyroid drugs for less than 3 months. RNA extracted from PBMCs served as the sequencing template. Arm-PCR of CDR3 regions and iRepertoire HTBI primers were used to build TCR beta libraries. TCRdb re-called the multiplex PCR reads with MiXCR, one entry per CDR3 protein. The data show a few hundred thousand distinct CDR3 sequences, about 14% seen once. The sample was also reused in another study, on T cells in Graves' hyperthyroidism and ophthalmopathy.

The rearrangement uses TRBV7-2 and TRBJ2-3; D may be TRBD1 or TRBD2 (5 bases each). The receptor comes from a woman in her forties or fifties with Graves disease. The sequenced sample was peripheral blood mononuclear cells (PBMCs), obtained at new diagnosis, from a patient treated with antithyroid drugs. The DNA of the CDR3 is TGTGCCAGCAGCTTAACGTGGGGGAGCACAGATACGCAGTATTTT. Translating it yields CASSLTWGSTDTQYF.